A single sample gave rise to the 9 T cell receptor beta chains below, sequenced in a study of T cells expressing NK-cell markers. TCRdb re-analyzed the 5' RACE reads; it lists each CDR3 protein once, without DNA. Reported are fewer than 400,000 distinct CDR3 sequences; the ten largest clones contain 4% to 6.5%. The sample consisted of blood T cells: a sorted CD56 or NKG2C T cell subset, CD4+ or CD8+ T cells, or bulk PBMC T cells (not recorded which). These receptors were collected from a man aged 18 to 70 in good health.

This rearrangement joins TRBV4-1 to TRBJ2-7. Per germline, CDR1 MGHRA and CDR2 YSYEKL. The CDR3 is made up of 16 amino acids. This CDR3 is CASSPGRPVKGYEQYF.

The J gene is TRBJ2-2, the V gene TRBV29-1; the D call from TCRdb, TRBD1, cannot be confirmed without DNA. From germline, CDR1 is SQVTM and CDR2 ANQGSEA. The CDR3 contains 12 residues. CDR3 residues: CSVSYGGAELFF.

This chain joins TRBV11-2 and TRBJ2-5; TCRdb's assignment of TRBD2 cannot be checked, as there is no DNA. The germline CDR1 and CDR2 sequences are SGHAT and FQNNGV. This CDR3 spans 16 amino acids. CDR3 protein: CASSLYGGASSETQYF.

The genes are TRBV7-9 and TRBJ2-5; the TCRdb D gene call, TRBD2, has no DNA to confirm it. Germline loops: CDR1 SEHNR, CDR2 FQNEAQ (reference sequence). This CDR3 has 15 residues. The chain's CDR3 is CASSPAHRGRETQYF.

The chain employs TRBV7-3 and TRBJ2-3. This CDR3 comprises 17 residues. Germline V gene sequence: CDR1 SGHTA, CDR2 FQGTGA. The CDR3 spells CASSPRPLSRPTDTQYF.

The genes are TRBV4-1 and TRBJ2-6; TCRdb indicates TRBD1, and absent DNA this call remains unverified. Germline assignment: CDR1 MGHRA and CDR2 YSYEKL. The CDR3 sequence is 17 residues long. CDR3 protein: CASSQEGESSGANVLTF.

V usage is TRBV20-1 and J usage is TRBJ2-1; TCRdb's assignment of TRBD2 cannot be checked, as there is no DNA. This CDR3 is built from 19 residues. Germline CDR1 DFQATT, CDR2 SNEGSKA (reference sequence). The CDR3 loop reads CSAPFSGTSGDWHYNEQFF.

The chain is built from TRBV9 and TRBJ2-3; absent DNA, TCRdb's TRBD1 call cannot be checked. The CDR3 has 15 residues. Germline assignment: CDR1 SGDLS and CDR2 YYNGEE. The CDR3 here is CASSESPQWADTQYF.

The V call is TRBV4-2, the J call TRBJ2-7; TCRdb's D call of TRBD2 is untestable without DNA. In germline, CDR1 is LGHNA, CDR2 YNFKEQ. The CDR3 extends over 18 amino acids. The CDR3 is CASSQDWGLAGGPYEQYF.